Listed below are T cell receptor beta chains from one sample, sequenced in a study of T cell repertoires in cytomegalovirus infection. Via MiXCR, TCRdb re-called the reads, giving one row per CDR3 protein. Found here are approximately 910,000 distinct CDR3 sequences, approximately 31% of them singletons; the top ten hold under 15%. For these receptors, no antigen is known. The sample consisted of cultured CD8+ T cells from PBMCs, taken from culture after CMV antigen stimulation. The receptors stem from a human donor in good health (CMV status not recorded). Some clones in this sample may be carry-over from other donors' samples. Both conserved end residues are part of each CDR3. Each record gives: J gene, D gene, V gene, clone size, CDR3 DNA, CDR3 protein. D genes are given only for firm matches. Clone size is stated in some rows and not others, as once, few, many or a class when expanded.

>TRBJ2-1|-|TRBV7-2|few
TGTGCCAGCAGCGCCCCCGGGATACTCCTCTTC
CASSAPGILLF
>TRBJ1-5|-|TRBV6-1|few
TGTGCCAGCAGTGAAGTGGTCTATAGCAATCAGCCCCAGCATTTT
CASSEVVYSNQPQHF
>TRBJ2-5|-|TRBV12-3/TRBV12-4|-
TGTGCCAGCAGGGCAGTCCAAGAGACCCAGTACTTC
CASRAVQETQYF
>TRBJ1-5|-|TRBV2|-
TGTGCCAGCAGTGACCCTTTTTATCAGCCCCAGCATTTT
CASSDPFYQPQHF
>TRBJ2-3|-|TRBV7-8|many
TGTGCCAGCAGCCTAGACCTGATTGGCGATACGCAGTATTTT
CASSLDLIGDTQYF
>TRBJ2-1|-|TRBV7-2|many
TGTGCCAGCAGCTTAGTCGGGTCAGTTGGTCCCTACAATGAGCAGTTCTTC
CASSLVGSVGPYNEQFF
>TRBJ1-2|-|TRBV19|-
TGTGCCAGTACCGAGATGAGGGGTCCTAACTATGGCTACACCTTC
CASTEMRGPNYGYTF
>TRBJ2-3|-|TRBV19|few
TGTGCCAGTAGCCTCCCCGGAGGGATAGATACGCAGTATTTT
CASSLPGGIDTQYF
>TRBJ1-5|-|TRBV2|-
TGTGCCAGCAGGGGGGGTAGCAATCAGCCCCAGCATTTT
CASRGGSNQPQHF
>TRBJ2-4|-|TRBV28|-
TGTGCCAGCAGTTTATCCCCAGCGGTTGCCAAAAACATTCAGTACTTC
CASSLSPAVAKNIQYF
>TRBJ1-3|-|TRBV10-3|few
TGTGCCATCATTACGGGACACTCTGGAAACACCATATATTTT
CAIITGHSGNTIYF
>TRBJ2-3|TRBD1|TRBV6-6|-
TGTGCCAGCAGTCCGCGACAGGGACGAAGATCTAGCACAGATACGCAGTATTTT
CASSPRQGRRSSTDTQYF
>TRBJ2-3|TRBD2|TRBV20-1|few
TGCAGTGCTAAGGGTCTAGCGGGGGGGCCTGGCACAGATACGCAGTATTTT
CSAKGLAGGPGTDTQYF
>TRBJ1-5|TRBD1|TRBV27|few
TGTGCCAGCAGCATGACAGGGTCCAATCAGCCCCAGCATTTT
CASSMTGSNQPQHF
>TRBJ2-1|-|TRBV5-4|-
TGTGCCAGCAGCTCGTATCACAATGAGCAGTTCTTC
CASSSYHNEQFF
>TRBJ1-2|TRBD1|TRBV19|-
TGTGCCAGTAGGCCCGGGACAGGGGCAGGTGGCTACACCTTC
CASRPGTGAGGYTF
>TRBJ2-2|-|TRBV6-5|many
TGTGCCAGCAGTTACTCTTGGGACACGTCTTACACCGGGGAGCTGTTTTTT
CASSYSWDTSYTGELFF
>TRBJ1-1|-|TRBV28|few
TGTGCCAGCAGTCCTTCTTGGGCAAGGATGAACACTGAAGCTTTCTTT
CASSPSWARMNTEAFF
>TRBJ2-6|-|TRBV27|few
TGTGCCAGCAGTTTTGGGGTCTTCAACGTCCTGACTTTC
CASSFGVFNVLTF
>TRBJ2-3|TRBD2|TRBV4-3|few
TGCGCCAGCAGCCAAGTCAAGCGGGGGTCAGATACGCAGTATTTT
CASSQVKRGSDTQYF
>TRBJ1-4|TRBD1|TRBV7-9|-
TGTGCCAGCAGCCCCTACAGGGGGTCTGAGGAAAAACTGTTTTTT
CASSPYRGSEEKLFF
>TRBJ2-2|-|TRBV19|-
TGTGCCAGTAGTGGAGCCCTAGCGTTCACCGGGGAGCTGTTTTTT
CASSGALAFTGELFF
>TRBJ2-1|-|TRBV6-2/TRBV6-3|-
TGTGCCAGCAGTTTAATTTCAGGGGAGTACAATGAGCAGTTCTTC
CASSLISGEYNEQFF